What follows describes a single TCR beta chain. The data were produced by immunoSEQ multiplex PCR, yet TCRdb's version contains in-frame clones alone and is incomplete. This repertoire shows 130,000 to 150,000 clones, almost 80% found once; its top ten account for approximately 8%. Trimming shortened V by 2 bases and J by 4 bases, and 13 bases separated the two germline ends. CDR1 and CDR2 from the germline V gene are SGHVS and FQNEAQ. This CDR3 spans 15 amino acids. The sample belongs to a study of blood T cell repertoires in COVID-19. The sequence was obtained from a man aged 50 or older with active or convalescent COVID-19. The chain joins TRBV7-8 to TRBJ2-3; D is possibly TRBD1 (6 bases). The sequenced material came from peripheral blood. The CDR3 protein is CASSLLGGVADTQYF. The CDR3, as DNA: TGTGCCAGCAGCTTATTAGGGGGTGTTGCAGATACGCAGTATTTT.